The TCR beta chain under discussion was sequenced for a study of blood T cell repertoires in COVID-19. Study-level background: From the United States, Italy and Spain came samples of acute and convalescent COVID-19. T cells, B-cell-depleted T cells, or PBMCs provided the cDNA or gDNA that served as material.

Germline V CDR1 and CDR2: MDHEN, SYDVKM. Trimming took 2 bases from V and 0 from J; bases not matched to a gene: 4. CDR3 length equals 16 residues. Original processing notes: The authors estimated nucleated cell counts from reference gene primer amplification. Libraries were prepared by immunoSEQ multiplex PCR; TCRdb keeps only in-frame clonotypes and omits some of them. From that table come the V and J calls and clone size; the DNA was used to work out D and trimming. Seen here are about 170,000 clones, approximately 90% observed once, and the top ten hold 3.7%. This TCR derives from a man aged 18 to 30 with active or convalescent COVID-19. Sequenced: peripheral blood. The chain combines TRBV28 with TRBJ2-3; 8 bases align to TRBD2. The CDR3 sequence is CASSLSGGGSTDTQYF. In nucleotides, the CDR3 is TGTGCCAGCAGTTTAAGTGGCGGGGGGAGCACAGATACGCAGTATTTT.